This T cell receptor (beta chain) was documented in a study of control samples from healthy donors and cancer patients. The junction had 1 base not matched to a gene; V was cut back by 0 bases and J by 1 base. This CDR3 spans 16 amino acids. Germline V gives CDR1 LGHNA, CDR2 YNFKEQ. The assay was immunoSEQ multiplex PCR, and TCRdb's table has in-frame clones only and misses some. In the table there are roughly 100,000 clones, 88% of which are singletons. This TCR was sampled from a man under 40 in good health. The chain joins TRBV4-2 to TRBJ2-2; TRBD2 matches at 8 bases. The sequenced sample consisted of blood. CDR3 in DNA: TGTGCCAGCAGCCAAGAAACTAGCGGGAACACCGGGGAGCTGTTTTTT. Residues: CASSQETSGNTGELFF.